This T cell receptor beta chain was recovered during a study of blood T cell repertoires in COVID-19 (dated by TCRdb to between 2020 and 2021). About the investigation overall: Samples from collaborators originated in the United States, Italy and Spain and spanned both the acute and convalescent phases of COVID-19. The prospective study material was composed of cDNA or gDNA derived from T cells, B-cell-depleted T cells, or PBMCs. Subjects who had been exposed to COVID-19, were actively infected with it, or had recovered from it provided the deeply sampled blood TCRbeta repertoires that made up the dataset. The repertoires were released in a freely available public database intended as a resource for research on the immune response to SARS-CoV-2. Samples were obtained from the ongoing ImmuneRACE study (first 160 participants) and from over 1,000 subjects provided by 6 global collaborators. Sample metadata almost always included a de-identified subject ID, COVID-19 status, age in years and sex. Where available, HLA class I and class II types were taken from metadata supplied by the sample provider and were not determined by assay-based typing. Summary of the overall study and its limitations: How much clinical and demographic metadata was included differed by source and by participant, and the metadata was provided uncurated.

TCRbeta CDR3 regions were amplified from genomic DNA by means of the immunoSEQ Assay, a bias-controlled multiplex PCR. Processing in the source paper ran as follows. Within the assay, amplification of reference gene primers was used to estimate how many nucleated cells each sample contained. Sequence reads were collapsed and filtered to measure the absolute abundance of every unique TCRbeta CDR3 rearrangement. For each sample, productive Simpson clonality was calculated as the square root of Simpson's diversity index over productive rearrangements. This immuneACCESS table, as held by TCRdb, lists in-frame sequences with V and J called but not all clones. Of the missing ones, under half trace to an unresolved V gene in checked studies; the others have no known cause. Clonal size and the V and J genes are those of that table, whereas D and trimming came from the DNA. For this sample the table gives fewer than 70,000 clones, of which 79% were detected only once. Of the sample, roughly 3% falls within the top ten clones.

Comments on this clone: No antigen is known for it. No base quality values were provided; no much bigger clone lies one nucleotide off.

Collaborating institutions collected whole blood in K2EDTA tubes following their own protocols. For TCRbeta analysis, collaborator samples were shipped as frozen whole blood, as isolated PBMCs, or as DNA extracted from either sample type. The CDR3 covers 13 residues, taking in both the cysteine and the phenylalanine. Only the CDR3 part of the read is kept: 39 bases, read in frame from the first base. The V and J ends are trimmed by 3 bases and 8 bases, leaving 13 bases between them. Sequencing input: peripheral blood. Recombination linked TRBV12-3 or TRBV12-4 to TRBJ1-2; the D region possibly corresponds to TRBD1 (5 bases align). This clonotype was obtained from a man aged 55 to 69 with acute or convalescent COVID-19. The CDR3 corresponds to CASSFKDIGGYTF. The base sequence is TGTGCCAGCAGTTTTAAGGACATAGGAGGCTACACCTTC.